This record concerns one TCR beta chain sequence. Its antigen is not yet known. No much larger clone exists at a distance of one base, and base qualities are not known. The sample's time point label, in plain terms: cells obtained before transplantation from donor or recipient. CD3+CD4+ and CD3+CD8+ populations were FACS-sorted from unstimulated pre-transplant donor and recipient cells taken from spleen or lymph nodes. Libraries came from the immunoSEQ multiplex PCR assay. For most patients, genomic DNA was isolated with the Qiagen DNeasy Blood and Tissue Kit and sent frozen to Adaptive Biotechnologies for TCR sequencing. For most patients, genomic DNA was subjected to high-throughput TCR-beta CDR3 sequencing by Adaptive Biotechnologies. As for the original processing: Adaptive's ImmunoSEQ software supplied the TCR sequencing data for 15 to 20 patients, while MiXCR and VDJtools were used to process a few other patients. To correct CD4 versus CD8 sorting errors, sequences present in both subsets at a frequency ratio below 5:1 were removed. CDR3 nucleotide sequences shared between donor and recipient were removed because the origin of such sequences could not be assigned. To count as alloreactive, a clone needed at least 2-fold expansion over unstimulated cells and a minimum CFSE-low frequency of 0.002% (template counts) or 0.001% (read counts). Clones were considered mappable if detected in sequenced pre-transplant spleen, lymph node, or MLR CFSE-low populations of the donor or recipient. Cumulative frequency of alloreactive clones was calculated as a percentage of all sequences weighted by copy number. The clones in this table, taken by TCRdb from immuneACCESS, are in-frame only. Not every clone is retained; where verified, under half of the shortfall comes from an unresolved V gene, and the cause of the rest is unknown. Clone size and V and J calls were adopted from that table, with D and trimming inferred from the DNA. The sample table contains more than 85,000 clones; only one count was recorded for about 93% of them. The ten largest clonotypes hold roughly 0.5% of the sample.

The data were taken from a study of graft-versus-host responses after intestinal transplantation (TCRdb year 2021). In the study overall: The transplants that recipients got were multivisceral, liver-intestinal, or isolated intestinal. Anti-thymocyte globulin induction was given to all recipients, followed by maintenance tacrolimus and steroids for two to four years. Bulk TCR-beta CDR3 sequencing was used to track graft-versus-host and host-versus-graft alloreactive T cell clones in the graft, circulation and bone marrow after intestinal transplantation. Alloreactive clones were identified by sequencing pre-transplant mixed lymphocyte reaction products and comparing these products with unstimulated pre-transplant donor and recipient T cells. A cohort of 20 to 25 intestinal transplant recipients, including one retransplant, was enrolled, and a few patients lacking pretransplant specimens were excluded. Donor T cell macrochimerism was defined as a peak of at least 4% donor T cells among recipient peripheral blood mononuclear cells. Rather than going through the commercial service, samples from a few later patients were sequenced in-house on an Illumina MiSeq and processed with MiXCR. The paper's findings and limits, for the study overall: GvH clones turned up in recipient bone marrow, with some appearing earlier in ileal mucosa or blood, a pattern consistent with an intestinal mucosal origin. Patients with donor T cell macrochimerism had high GvH to HvG T cell clonal ratios in their allografts. The conclusions were limited by the relatively low number and heterogeneity of the intestinal transplant patients. Early after transplant, peak levels of circulating GvH clones were found to be associated with declines in HvG clones.

Sequencing used unstimulated CD8+ T cells sorted from spleen or lymph node cells, obtained before intestinal transplant. The sequence came from a human donor who received an intestinal transplant.

The sequenced DNA: TGTGCCAGCAGTCCCTTAGCGGGAGGGCCAAGCGAGCAGTACTTC. Its product reads: CASSPLAGGPSEQYF. This chain is built from TRBV27 and TRBJ2-7; 11 central nucleotides agree with TRBD2. Based on the germline V gene (reference sequence), the CDR1 and CDR2 sequences are MNHEY and SMNVEV. Trimmed from V: 5 bases; trimmed from J: 6 bases; junction bases lacking a gene match: 9. The CDR3, cysteine through phenylalanine, is 15 amino acids long. The only DNA kept is the CDR3, 45 bases in frame from the first base.